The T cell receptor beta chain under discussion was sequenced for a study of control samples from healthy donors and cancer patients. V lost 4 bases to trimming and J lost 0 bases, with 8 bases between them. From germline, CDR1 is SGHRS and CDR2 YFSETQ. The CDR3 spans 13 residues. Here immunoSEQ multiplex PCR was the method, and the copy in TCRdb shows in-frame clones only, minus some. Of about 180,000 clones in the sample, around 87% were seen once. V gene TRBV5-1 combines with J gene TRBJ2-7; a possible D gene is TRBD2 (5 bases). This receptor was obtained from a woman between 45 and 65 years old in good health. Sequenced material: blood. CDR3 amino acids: CASSQTSSYEQYF. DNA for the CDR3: TGCGCCAGCAGCCAAACTAGCTCCTACGAGCAGTACTTC.